Shown below are 22 T cell receptor beta chains from a single sample sequenced in a study of T cells in Graves' hyperthyroidism and ophthalmopathy. There were TCR beta CDR3 regions amplified from RNA transcripts. The HTBI primer set was used in a first-round RT-PCR of the TCR CDR3. TCRdb analysed the multiplex PCR reads with MiXCR anew, one entry per CDR3 protein. The sample comprises some 600,000 distinct CDR3 sequences, 14% of which are singletons, and roughly 5.7% rests with the top ten. The specimen sequenced was blood. Every receptor here comes from a woman in her thirties with Graves' hyperthyroidism that later progressed to Graves' ophthalmopathy.

The chain employs TRBV3-1 and TRBJ1-1, with D perhaps TRBD1 (5 bases). CDR3 length equals 16 residues. Trimming stripped 0 bases from V and 4 bases from J, with 15 bases between. CDR1 LGHDT and CDR2 YNNKEL come from the germline V gene (reference sequence). In DNA form, the CDR3 reads TGTGCCAGCAGCCAAGATCTTTCGGTGGGGGGCACTGAAGCTTTCTTT. This sequence encodes CASSQDLSVGGTEAFF. Complete variable domain (other parts from reference TRBV3-1 and TRBJ1-1): DTAVSQTPKYLVTQMGNDKSIKCEQNLGHDTMYWYKQDSKKFLKIMFSYNNKELIINETVPNRFSPKSPDKAHLNLHINSLELGDSAVYFCASSQDLSVGGTEAFFGQGTRLTVV.

This clonotype was seen ten or more times. The chain carries TRBV5-1 and TRBJ1-1; 7 bases line up with TRBD1. CDR3 length: 16 amino acids. V lost 2 bases, J lost 1 base, and 8 bases stayed unmatched. Germline V gives CDR1 SGHRS, CDR2 YFSETQ. Written as DNA, the CDR3 is TGCGCCAGCAGCTTCGTGGCAGGGGGAGGGAACACTGAAGCTTTCTTT. Encoded protein: CASSFVAGGGNTEAFF.

This clonotype has a count of ten or more. This chain joins TRBV6-2 or TRBV6-3 and TRBJ1-5; no reliable D call. The V end was cut by 11 bases, the J end by 0 bases, with 8 bases between. This CDR3 is built from 12 residues. CDR1 and CDR2 (germline): MNHEY, SVGEGT. In DNA, the CDR3 is TGTGCCGCCCGTGGTAGCAATCAGCCCCAGCATTTT. Amino acid sequence: CAARGSNQPQHF.

J is TRBJ2-4 and V is TRBV5-1; 8 bases align to TRBD1. CDR3 length equals 16 residues. V lost 5 bases, J lost 0 bases, and 7 bases stayed unmatched. CDR1 is SGHRS, CDR2 YFSETQ, per germline. Here the CDR3 DNA reads TGCGCCAGCAGTTCTACAGGGGGGCTAGCCAAAAACATTCAGTACTTC. Amino acids: CASSSTGGLAKNIQYF. Complete variable domain (other parts from reference TRBV5-1 and TRBJ2-4): KAGVTQTPRYLIKTRGQQVTLSCSPISGHRSVSWYQQTPGQGLQFLFEYFSETQRNKGNFPGRFSGRQFSNSRSEMNVSTLELGDSALYLCASSSTGGLAKNIQYFGAGTRLSVL.

Ten or more counts support this clonotype. V and J are TRBV27 and TRBJ2-3, with a possible D match to TRBD1 (6 bases). There are 16 residues in the CDR3. V dropped 2 bases and J dropped 3 bases, with 15 bases sitting between them. Germline lookup yields CDR1 MNHEY and CDR2 SMNVEV (reference sequence). CDR3 residues: CASSLTGPEGTDTQYF. The CDR3 DNA sequence: TGTGCCAGCAGTTTAACAGGGCCCGAGGGAACAGATACGCAGTATTTT.

This clonotype was seen only a few times. The J gene is TRBJ1-5, the V gene TRBV29-1, with TRBD1 as a possible D gene (6 bases). The CDR3 is made up of 12 amino acids. Germline V gene sequence: CDR1 SQVTM, CDR2 ANQGSEA. V was trimmed by 5 bases and J by 3 bases, leaving 8 bases between them. CDR3 loop: CSVRTVNQPQHF. Here the CDR3 DNA reads TGCAGCGTTAGGACAGTCAATCAGCCCCAGCATTTT.

The chain has TRBV29-1 and TRBJ2-7, with 9 positions matching TRBD2. CDR1 and CDR2 from the germline V gene are SQVTM and ANQGSEA. The V segment lost 6 bases and the J segment 6 bases; nucleotides outside the gene matches: 12. CDR3 length equals 14 residues. This CDR3 is CSVQRAAGGLEQYF. In DNA form, the CDR3 reads TGCAGCGTACAGCGGGCGGCGGGAGGGCTCGAGCAGTACTTC.

This clonotype occurred many times. The chain carries TRBV6-2 or TRBV6-3 and TRBJ2-7; D is perhaps TRBD1 or TRBD2 (6 bases each). This CDR3 comprises 16 residues. Germline values: CDR1 MNHEY, CDR2 SVGEGT. The germline V and J ends were trimmed by 2 bases and 4 bases, with 18 bases remaining between them. DNA of the CDR3: TGTGCCAGCAGTTACGGGGGGATACTAGGGGGTTACGAGCAGTACTTC. Translating gives CASSYGGILGGYEQYF.

The V gene is TRBV20-1, the J gene TRBJ1-1, with 9 bases lining up with TRBD1. Germline V lookup: CDR1 DFQATT, CDR2 SNEGSKA (reference sequence). The CDR3 is 17 amino acids. V was clipped by 4 bases and J by 0 bases; unmatched bases: 12. Here the CDR3 DNA reads TGCAGTGCTAACAGGCCGGGACAGGGAAACATGAACACTGAAGCTTTCTTT. Its protein product is CSANRPGQGNMNTEAFF.

This clonotype was seen ten or more times. This CDR3 is CATSGFGGRVSNEQFF. DNA of the CDR3: TGTGCCACCAGTGGTTTCGGCGGGAGGGTAAGCAATGAGCAGTTCTTC. This chain joins TRBV24-1 and TRBJ2-1, with 9 positions matching TRBD2. The germline V gene encodes CDR1 KGHDR and CDR2 SFDVKD. CDR3 length: 16 residues. V shed 5 bases, J shed 6 bases, and the junction held 10 bases outside the gene matches.

On this clonotype itself: A much larger clone is a single base away; this may be a read error. The V and J genes are TRBV7-8 and TRBJ2-7, with TRBD1 matching over 7 bases. V shed 5 bases, J shed 7 bases, and the junction held 20 bases outside the gene matches. Germline lookup yields CDR1 SGHVS and CDR2 FQNEAQ. The CDR3 length is 17 residues. This CDR3 is CASSEGQAGRLRREQYF. Here the CDR3 DNA reads TGTGCCAGCAGCGAAGGACAGGCCGGTCGATTGAGGAGGGAGCAGTACTTC.

This clonotype was detected many times. This rearrangement joins TRBV2 to TRBJ1-4; no definite D call. The CDR3 totals 13 residues. V was pared by 6 bases and J by 3 bases, with 8 bases between. Germline CDR1 and CDR2: SNHLY and FYNNEI. CDR3 bases: TGTGCCAGCAGAACACTACCTAATGAAAAACTGTTTTTT. The encoded protein is CASRTLPNEKLFF.

J is TRBJ2-3 and V is TRBV7-2, with a possible D match to TRBD2 (6 bases). CDR1 is SGHTA, CDR2 FQGNSA, per germline. CDR3 length: 16 amino acids. Trimming took 5 bases from V and 2 from J, leaving 17 bases between them. The CDR3 DNA is TGTGCCAGCAGCCCACGACTAGGACCCAACACAGATACGCAGTATTTT. This codes for CASSPRLGPNTDTQYF.

In this sample, this clonotype turned up many times. Its ends do not fully match the called genes, so a read error is possible. The genes are TRBV2 and TRBJ1-1, with TRBD1 identical over 7 bases. The CDR3 length is 13 residues. Germline loops: CDR1 SNHLY, CDR2 FYNNEI. The CDR3 DNA reads as TGTGCCAGCACCAGGGGGTTGAACACTAAAGCTTTCTTT. Protein sequence: CASTRGLNTKAFF.

This clonotype was detected ten times or more. The V gene is TRBV10-3, the J gene TRBJ1-2; D is ambiguous. This CDR3 comprises 13 residues. Germline assignment: CDR1 ENHRY and CDR2 SYGVKD. Trimming left V 4 bases short and J 2 bases short, with 8 bases between. The CDR3 bases are TGTGCCATCAGTGTTGGGCAGAACTATGGCTACACCTTC. Translated, it gives CAISVGQNYGYTF.

This clonotype was seen at least ten times. The chain carries TRBV11-2 and TRBJ1-5, with unresolved D. This CDR3 contains 13 residues. V lost 1 base and J lost 4, with 5 bases in between. The germline gives CDR1 SGHAT, CDR2 FQNNGV. The CDR3 bases are TGTGCCAGCAGCTTAGCCGGTAATCAGCCCCAGCATTTT. Translating it yields CASSLAGNQPQHF. Full variable domain (rest looked up from reference TRBV11-2 and TRBJ1-5): EAGVAQSPRYKIIEKRQSVAFWCNPISGHATLYWYQQILGQGPKLLIQFQNNGVVDDSQLPKDRFSAERLKGVDSTLKIQPAKLEDSAVYLCASSLAGNQPQHFGDGTRLSIL.

This clonotype was detected only once. The chain uses TRBV15 and TRBJ1-3; D gene uncertain. Germline assignment: CDR1 LNHNV and CDR2 YYDKDF (reference sequence). V gave up 0 bases and J gave up 4 bases, with 13 bases separating them. This CDR3 is 16 amino acids long. CDR3 residues: CATSRDIVGLGNTIYF. CDR3 bases: TGTGCCACCAGCAGAGATATTGTCGGGCTCGGAAACACCATATATTTT.

V is TRBV9 and J is TRBJ2-3; D might be TRBD1 or TRBD2, each matching 6 bases. V lost 4 bases, J lost 2 bases, and 11 bases lay in between. The CDR3 spans 14 residues. Germline values: CDR1 SGDLS, CDR2 YYNGEE. CDR3 amino acids: CASSLGGPTDTQYF. The DNA of the CDR3 is TGTGCCAGCAGCCTTGGGGGGCCCACAGATACGCAGTATTTT. Complete variable domain (other parts from reference TRBV9 and TRBJ2-3): DSGVTQTPKHLITATGQRVTLRCSPRSGDLSVYWYQQSLDQGLQFLIQYYNGEERAKGNILERFSAQQFPDLHSELNLSSLELGDSALYFCASSLGGPTDTQYFGPGTRLTVL.

This clonotype was counted at least ten times. The rearrangement uses TRBV7-9 and TRBJ2-1, with a tentative D call TRBD2 (5 bases). The length of the CDR3 is 16 residues. The V gene's germline CDR1 is SEHNR and CDR2 FQNEAQ (reference sequence). Trimming removed 0 bases at V and 6 bases at J, with 15 bases between. The CDR3 sequence: CASSLAPGINPNEQFF. The CDR3 DNA follows: TGTGCCAGCAGCTTAGCTCCGGGAATAAACCCCAATGAGCAGTTCTTC.

In this sample, this clonotype turned up many times. V and J are TRBV19 and TRBJ2-7; D call uncertain. The V end lost 6 bases, the J end lost 6 bases, and 21 bases lay between the germline ends. The CDR3 covers 15 residues. The V gene's germline CDR1 is LNHDA and CDR2 SQIVND (reference sequence). Here the CDR3 reads CASSLSKGHVREQYF. The CDR3 DNA reads TGTGCCAGTAGCCTGAGCAAAGGGCACGTACGCGAGCAGTACTTC.

This chain links TRBV5-1 with TRBJ2-6; D may match TRBD1 or TRBD2 (5 bases each). The CDR3 totals 18 residues. CDR1 is SGHRS and CDR2 is YFSETQ in the germline V gene. Trimming pared 4 bases from V and 0 bases from J, leaving 17 bases between. The CDR3 DNA reads TGCGCCAGCAGCCGAAGAGGGGATCCCTTCTCTGGGGCCAACGTCCTGACTTTC. Protein product: CASSRRGDPFSGANVLTF.

This clonotype came up a few times. The chain couples TRBV9 to TRBJ2-1, with 8 bases that match TRBD2. Losses at the gene ends were 3 bases for V and 9 bases for J; bases not matched to a gene: 11. The CDR3 has 15 residues. Germline CDR1 and CDR2: SGDLS and YYNGEE. Written as DNA, the CDR3 is TGTGCCAGCAGCGAGAGCGGGAGTCAGGGGTTTGAGCAGTTCTTC. It is translated as CASSESGSQGFEQFF.